These 21 T cell receptor beta chains originate from one sample sequenced in a study of cytomegalovirus exposure and HLA in healthy donors. PCR amplification relied on 60 Vbeta primers (plus 13 Jbeta primers). Here immunoSEQ multiplex PCR was the method, and the copy in TCRdb shows in-frame clones only, minus some. The repertoire has approximately 130,000 clones, around 78% of them found once; the top ten carry 6% to 8%. The sample was PBMCs. The receptors were sampled from a woman in her thirties or forties in good health and CMV-seronegative.

The rearrangement joins TRBV29-1 to TRBJ2-5, with 7 bases lining up with TRBD1. Germline CDR1 is SQVTM and CDR2 is ANQGSEA. V dropped 7 bases and J dropped 5; count of bases not matched to a gene: 7. This CDR3 comprises 12 residues. CDR3 residues: CSAPTGMETQYF. As DNA, the CDR3 is TGCAGCGCACCGACAGGGATGGAGACCCAGTACTTC.

In this sample, this clone turned up a few times. V is TRBV7-9 and J is TRBJ1-2; D call uncertain. The CDR3 covers 15 residues. From germline, CDR1 is SEHNR and CDR2 FQNEAQ (reference sequence). Deletions cut 1 base from V and 3 bases from J, with 12 bases between. Written as DNA, the CDR3 is TGTGCCAGCAGCTTAGGTGTGGCAGGATACTATGGCTACACCTTC. It is translated as CASSLGVAGYYGYTF.

The gene calls are TRBV13 and TRBJ1-2, with 7 bases fitting TRBD1. Germline V gene lookup returns CDR1 PRHDT and CDR2 FYEKMQ (reference sequence). V trimming: 5 bases; J trimming: 2 bases; junction bases outside the gene matches: 5. The CDR3 contains 14 residues. Here the CDR3 DNA reads TGTGCCAGCAGCCAGACAGGGAGCAACTATGGCTACACCTTC. The encoded protein is CASSQTGSNYGYTF.

The rearrangement uses TRBV19 and TRBJ2-2; perhaps TRBD2 as D (5 bases). Trimming removed 6 bases from V and 2 bases from J, with 22 bases in between. The CDR3 totals 18 residues. Germline CDR1 is LNHDA and CDR2 is SQIVND (reference sequence). The CDR3 is CASRSPYRLAQNTGELFF. CDR3 sequence (DNA): TGTGCCAGTAGATCCCCCTACCGGCTAGCCCAAAACACCGGGGAGCTGTTTTTT.

The CDR3 region has the DNA TGTGCCAGCCTGGGGAGAGCCGGAAACACCATATATTTT. This translates into CASLGRAGNTIYF. The V call is TRBV6-1, the J call TRBJ1-3; D gene unclear. This CDR3 is built from 13 residues. The germline gives CDR1 MNHNS, CDR2 SASEGT. Trimming took 8 bases from V and 4 from J, leaving 12 bases between them.

This clone was seen just once. The chain links TRBV1 to TRBJ2-5; the D call of TRBD2 is as the table states it, not checked on the DNA. TRBV1 is shown as a pseudogene. The CDR3 runs to 17 residues. DNA for the CDR3: TGCACCAGCAGCCTTCCCCTCGGGAGGGGGCCGGGAGAGACCCAGTACTTC. Translating gives CTSSLPLGRGPGETQYF.

The V call is TRBV27, the J call TRBJ2-1, with 8 bases that match TRBD2. V trimming: 6 bases; J trimming: 1 base; junction bases outside the gene matches: 2. This CDR3 spans 14 amino acids. In germline, CDR1 is MNHEY, CDR2 SMNVEV (reference sequence). The CDR3 DNA follows: TGTGCCAGCAGCCGGGAGGGATCCTACAATGAGCAGTTCTTC. It codes for CASSREGSYNEQFF.

The table lists this clone with a few counts. The DNA for the CDR3 is TGTGCCAGCAGCCCGAGTACTAGCGGACCGTACAATGAGCAGTTCTTC. Its translation: CASSPSTSGPYNEQFF. V is TRBV4-2 and J is TRBJ2-1; 8 bases fit TRBD2. The CDR3 loop spans 16 amino acids. The germline gives CDR1 LGHNA, CDR2 YNFKEQ. Trimming took 4 bases from V and 4 from J; bases not matched to a gene: 9.

This sequence joins TRBV5-4 and TRBJ2-7, with D maybe TRBD1 (5 bases). The ends were cut back, 2 bases at V and 2 bases at J, with 8 bases in the middle. Germline CDR1 and CDR2: SGHNT and YYREEE (reference sequence). This CDR3 is built from 13 residues. Written as DNA, the CDR3 is TGTGCCAGCAGCTTTCAGGGTGCCTACGAGCAGTACTTC. It yields the protein CASSFQGAYEQYF.

This sequence joins TRBV28 and TRBJ1-4, with 8 bases identical to TRBD1. Germline V gene sequence: CDR1 MDHEN, CDR2 SYDVKM. There are 15 residues in the CDR3. With V trimmed by 2 bases and J by 5 bases, 4 bases remained unmatched. As DNA, the CDR3 is TGTGCCAGCAGTTTAGGGGGACAGGCAAATGAAAAACTGTTTTTT. Translation gives CASSLGGQANEKLFF.

CDR3: CASSFGQGGNEKLFF. CDR3 in DNA: TGCGCCAGCAGCTTTGGACAGGGGGGGAATGAAAAACTGTTTTTT. The chain combines TRBV5-1 with TRBJ1-4; 10 nucleotides agree with TRBD1. Losses at the gene ends were 2 bases for V and 5 bases for J; bases not matched to a gene: 3. This CDR3 spans 15 amino acids. Germline-derived CDR1 and CDR2 are SGHRS and YFSETQ.

The V and J genes are TRBV5-5 and TRBJ2-7; D gene ambiguous. This CDR3 region has 16 residues. The germline gives CDR1 SGHKS, CDR2 YYEKEE (reference sequence). Trimming took 1 base from V and 1 from J, leaving 15 bases between them. The CDR3 loop is CASSLYLSWRSYEQYF. CDR3 DNA sequence: TGTGCCAGCAGCTTGTATTTAAGTTGGAGATCCTACGAGCAGTACTTC.

The chain joins TRBV29-1 to TRBJ1-2; 10 bases fit TRBD1. The CDR3 contains 13 residues. V was clipped by 3 bases and J by 6 bases; unmatched bases: 4. Per the germline V gene, CDR1 is SQVTM and CDR2 is ANQGSEA. The chain's CDR3 is CSVERDRGNGYTF. The CDR3 nucleotides are TGCAGCGTTGAGAGGGACAGGGGTAATGGCTACACCTTC.

Worth noting for this clone: At one end the junction does not follow the germline gene, possibly because of a read error. The V gene is TRBV6-6, the J gene TRBJ2-4; 7 bases line up with TRBD1. The CDR3 has 14 residues. Germline V gene lookup returns CDR1 MNHNY and CDR2 SVGAGI (reference sequence). This CDR3 reads CASSYGTAKNSQYF. CDR3 sequence (DNA): TGTGCCAGCAGTTACGGGACAGCTAAAAACAGTCAGTACTTC.

The chain combines TRBV28 with TRBJ2-1; 9 bases line up with TRBD1. From germline, CDR1 is MDHEN and CDR2 SYDVKM. The V gene end was trimmed by 6 bases and the J gene end by 2 bases; junction bases not matched to a gene: 8. The CDR3 sequence is 16 residues long. CDR3 nucleotides: TGTGCCAGCAGGGGGCCCGGGACAGGGACCTACAATGAGCAGTTCTTC. Translated: CASRGPGTGTYNEQFF.

This clone was counted only a few times. The chain joins TRBV27 to TRBJ1-3; 9 bases are a match to TRBD1. J lost 3 bases, V lost 4 bases, and 4 bases had no gene match. Germline CDR1 reads MNHEY; CDR2 reads SMNVEV (reference sequence). The CDR3 extends over 15 amino acids. The chain's CDR3 is CASSSQGAGGNTIYF. The DNA of the CDR3 is TGTGCCAGCAGTTCACAGGGGGCTGGTGGAAACACCATATATTTT.

In this sample, this clone turned up once. J is TRBJ1-1 and V is TRBV23-1, with D hard to call. TRBV23-1 is an open reading frame, and its role is uncertain. V was shortened by 2 bases and J by 10 bases, with 8 bases between the two germline ends. The CDR3 is 11 residues long. In nucleotides, the CDR3 is TGCGCCAGCAGTCAAGAGGGATCAGCTTTCTTT. Residues: CASSQEGSAFF.

This rearrangement joins TRBV6-6 to TRBJ1-6; maybe TRBD1 (6 bases). Germline V CDR1 and CDR2: MNHNY, SVGAGI (reference sequence). There are 16 residues in the CDR3. V dropped 2 bases and J dropped 5 bases, with 13 bases sitting between them. DNA of the CDR3: TGTGCCAGCAGTTACCGAAGGACAGTAAATAATTCACCCCTCCACTTT. Its protein is CASSYRRTVNNSPLHF.

The chain recombines TRBV5-1 with TRBJ2-7, with TRBD2 as a possible D gene (6 bases). Germline lookup yields CDR1 SGHRS and CDR2 YFSETQ. This CDR3 has 15 residues. V was shortened by 1 base and J by 2 bases, with 13 bases between the two germline ends. The CDR3 sequence is CASSLLKGEAYEQYF. For the CDR3, the DNA is TGCGCCAGCAGCTTGTTGAAAGGGGAGGCCTACGAGCAGTACTTC.

As to this clone: In the same sample, other DNA sequences code for this CDR3. The V and J genes are TRBV9 and TRBJ2-1; 10 nucleotides match TRBD2. J lost 0 bases, V lost 4 bases, and 7 bases had no gene match. Germline V gene lookup returns CDR1 SGDLS and CDR2 YYNGEE. The CDR3 totals 17 residues. Here the CDR3 reads CASSPRTSGSSYNEQFF. CDR3 nucleotides: TGTGCCAGCAGCCCCCGGACTAGCGGCAGCTCCTACAATGAGCAGTTCTTC.

This clone was seen a few times. The chain recombines TRBV6-5 with TRBJ2-5, with D unresolved. Germline CDR1 is MNHEY and CDR2 is SVGAGI. V was shortened by 6 bases and J by 1 base, with 3 bases between the two germline ends. The CDR3 totals 11 residues. The CDR3 DNA is TGTGCCAGCAGCCTCCAAGAGACCCAGTACTTC. Encoded protein: CASSLQETQYF.